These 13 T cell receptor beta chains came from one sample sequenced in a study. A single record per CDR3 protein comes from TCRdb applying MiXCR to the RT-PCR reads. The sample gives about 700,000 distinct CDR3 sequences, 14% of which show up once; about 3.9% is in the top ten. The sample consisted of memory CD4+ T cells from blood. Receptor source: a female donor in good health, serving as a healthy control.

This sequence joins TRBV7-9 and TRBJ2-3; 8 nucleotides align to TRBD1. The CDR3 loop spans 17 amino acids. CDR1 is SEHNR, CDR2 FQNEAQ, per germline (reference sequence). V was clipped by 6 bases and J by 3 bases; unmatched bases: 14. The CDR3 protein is CASSPSGGGSRTDTQYF. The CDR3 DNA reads TGTGCCAGCAGTCCCTCAGGGGGCGGAAGTAGAACAGATACGCAGTATTTT.

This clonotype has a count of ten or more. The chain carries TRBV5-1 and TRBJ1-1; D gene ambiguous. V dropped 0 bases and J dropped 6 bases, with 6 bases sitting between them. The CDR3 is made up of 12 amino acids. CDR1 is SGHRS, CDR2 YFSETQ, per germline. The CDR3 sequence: CASSLGRSEAFF. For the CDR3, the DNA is TGCGCCAGCAGCTTGGGACGTTCTGAAGCTTTCTTT.

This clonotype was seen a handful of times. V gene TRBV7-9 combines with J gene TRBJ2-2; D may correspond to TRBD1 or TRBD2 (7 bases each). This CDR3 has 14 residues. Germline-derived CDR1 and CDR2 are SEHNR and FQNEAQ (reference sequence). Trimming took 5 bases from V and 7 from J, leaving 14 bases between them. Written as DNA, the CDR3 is TGTGCCAGCAGCACCGACAGGGAGGGCGGGGAGCTGTTTTTT. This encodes CASSTDREGGELFF.

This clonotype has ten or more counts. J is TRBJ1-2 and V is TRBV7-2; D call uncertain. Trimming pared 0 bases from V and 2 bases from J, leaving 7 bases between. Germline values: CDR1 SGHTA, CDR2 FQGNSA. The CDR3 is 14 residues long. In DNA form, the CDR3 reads TGTGCCAGCAGCTTAGCGGAAGGGAACTATGGCTACACCTTC. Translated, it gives CASSLAEGNYGYTF.

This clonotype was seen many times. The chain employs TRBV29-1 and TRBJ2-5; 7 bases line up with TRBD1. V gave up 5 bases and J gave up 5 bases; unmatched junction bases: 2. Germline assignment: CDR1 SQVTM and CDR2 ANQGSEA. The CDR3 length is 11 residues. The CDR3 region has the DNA TGCAGCGTTTCACAGGGGGAGACCCAGTACTTC. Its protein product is CSVSQGETQYF.

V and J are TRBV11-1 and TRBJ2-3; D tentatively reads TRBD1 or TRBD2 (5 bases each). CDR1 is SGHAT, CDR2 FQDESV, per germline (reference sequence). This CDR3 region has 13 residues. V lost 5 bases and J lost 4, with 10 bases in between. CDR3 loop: CASSGWGPDTQYF. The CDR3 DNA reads TGTGCCAGCAGCGGCTGGGGACCAGATACGCAGTATTTT.

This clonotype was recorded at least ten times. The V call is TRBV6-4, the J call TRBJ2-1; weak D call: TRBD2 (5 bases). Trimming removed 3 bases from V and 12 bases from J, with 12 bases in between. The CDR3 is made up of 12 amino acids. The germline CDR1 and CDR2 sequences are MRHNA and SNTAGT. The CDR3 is CASSEVGRGQFF. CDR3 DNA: TGTGCCAGCAGTGAAGTGGGCCGGGGGCAGTTCTTC.

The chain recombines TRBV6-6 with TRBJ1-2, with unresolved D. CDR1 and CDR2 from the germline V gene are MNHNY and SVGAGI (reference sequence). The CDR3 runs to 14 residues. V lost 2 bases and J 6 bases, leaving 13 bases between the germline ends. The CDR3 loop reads CASSYLNRLHGYTF. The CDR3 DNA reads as TGTGCCAGCAGTTACCTTAATCGGCTACATGGCTACACCTTC.

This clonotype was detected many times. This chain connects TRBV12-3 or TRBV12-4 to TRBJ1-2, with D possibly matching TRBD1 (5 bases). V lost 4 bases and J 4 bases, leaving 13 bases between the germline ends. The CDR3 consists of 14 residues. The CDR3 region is CASSSLTVGYGYTF. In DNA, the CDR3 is TGTGCCAGCAGTTCTCTGACAGTTGGCTATGGCTACACCTTC.

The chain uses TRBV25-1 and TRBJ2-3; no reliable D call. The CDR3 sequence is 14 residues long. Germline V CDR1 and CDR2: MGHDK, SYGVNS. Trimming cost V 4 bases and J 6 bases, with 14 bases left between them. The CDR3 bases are TGTGCCAGCAGTGTCCCTCCCCATGCGGATACGCAGTATTTT. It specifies CASSVPPHADTQYF.

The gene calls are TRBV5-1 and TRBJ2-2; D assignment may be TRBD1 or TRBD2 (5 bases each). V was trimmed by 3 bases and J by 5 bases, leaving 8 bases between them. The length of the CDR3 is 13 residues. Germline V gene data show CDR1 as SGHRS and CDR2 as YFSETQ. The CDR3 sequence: CASSWGSTGELFF. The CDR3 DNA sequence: TGCGCCAGCAGCTGGGGGAGTACCGGGGAGCTGTTTTTT.

In nucleotides, the CDR3 is TGCAGCGTGGCCGGACTAGCGGGAGGTGACGAGCAGTACTTC. Translated, it gives CSVAGLAGGDEQYF. This sequence joins TRBV29-1 and TRBJ2-7; 14 bases agree with TRBD2. Trimming cost V 6 bases and J 5 bases; bases outside gene matches: 6. The CDR3 is made up of 14 amino acids. Germline CDR1 reads SQVTM; CDR2 reads ANQGSEA.

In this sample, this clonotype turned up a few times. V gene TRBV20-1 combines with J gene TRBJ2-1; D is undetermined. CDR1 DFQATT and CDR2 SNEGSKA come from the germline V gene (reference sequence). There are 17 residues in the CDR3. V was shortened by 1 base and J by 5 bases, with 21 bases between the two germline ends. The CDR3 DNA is TGCAGTGCTAGAGCGTCGTCTCCAAGTTGGGGTAACAATGAGCAGTTCTTC. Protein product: CSARASSPSWGNNEQFF.